Shown below are 23 T cell receptor beta chains from a single sample sequenced in a study of blood T cells in healthy people across ages. PCR was performed a second time for roughly 7 to 11 cycles using a sample-barcoded 5' primer and a J-beta primer mix. In TCRdb, the 5' RACE reads were re-called with MiXCR into one record per CDR3 protein. The repertoire holds about 1.4 million distinct CDR3 sequences, with 45% to 70% as singletons. The sequenced sample was blood. The receptor set was obtained from a man aged 18 to 30 in good health.

In its sample, this clonotype was seen once. The chain uses TRBV5-1 and TRBJ2-1, with 11 bases that match TRBD2. This CDR3 comprises 16 residues. Germline V CDR1 and CDR2: SGHRS, YFSETQ. The J segment lost 5 bases and the V segment lost 0 bases, leaving 4 bases of the junction unmatched. The CDR3 DNA reads as TGCGCCAGCAGCTTGGGGATACTAGCGGGGGACAATGAGCAGTTCTTC. It codes for CASSLGILAGDNEQFF.

This clonotype was counted only a few times. The chain recombines TRBV29-1 with TRBJ2-1, with D maybe TRBD1 (5 bases). Between the trimmed V and J ends, which lost 7 bases and 1 base, there was a span of 8 bases. The germline CDR1 and CDR2 sequences are SQVTM and ANQGSEA. This CDR3 has 12 residues. The CDR3 nucleotides read TGCAGCGCGACAGTTTCCTACAATGAGCAGTTCTTC. This encodes CSATVSYNEQFF.

The chain couples TRBV4-1 to TRBJ2-4; TRBD2 is a possible D gene (6 bases). Trimming took off 0 bases at V and 13 bases at J, with 16 bases between the two ends. The CDR3 spans 14 residues. Per the germline V gene, CDR1 is MGHRA and CDR2 is YSYEKL. The CDR3 loop reads CASSQDRVVAEQYF. CDR3 DNA: TGCGCCAGCAGCCAAGATAGGGTCGTAGCGGAGCAGTACTTC.

This clonotype was found a few times. The rearrangement uses TRBV20-1 and TRBJ2-7, with D possibly being TRBD2 (5 bases). CDR1 DFQATT and CDR2 SNEGSKA come from the germline V gene (reference sequence). This CDR3 spans 14 amino acids. The V gene lost 1 base and the J gene lost 5 bases, with 15 bases spanning the gap. The CDR3: CSARGGFIKDEQYF. The CDR3 DNA reads TGCAGTGCTAGAGGCGGGTTTATCAAGGACGAGCAGTACTTC.

The rearrangement joins TRBV10-3 to TRBJ1-5; 7 nucleotides match TRBD1. CDR1 ENHRY and CDR2 SYGVKD come from the germline V gene. This CDR3 contains 15 residues. Unmatched junction bases numbered 6, after V lost 6 bases and J lost 1 base. CDR3 coding DNA: TGTGCCATCAGGGATGGGACAGAGAGCAATCAGCCCCAGCATTTT. This sequence encodes CAIRDGTESNQPQHF.

This clonotype occurred a few times. The rearrangement joins TRBV27 to TRBJ1-2, with TRBD1 as a possible D gene (5 bases). Germline V gene sequence: CDR1 MNHEY, CDR2 SMNVEV (reference sequence). The CDR3 consists of 17 residues. Trimming shortened V by 5 bases and J by 9 bases, and 28 bases separated the two germline ends. In nucleotides, the CDR3 is TGTGCCAGCAGTAATAGGGACCTAAGCTATGGTTTTTGGAGCTACACCTTC. It encodes CASSNRDLSYGFWSYTF.

This clonotype was detected only a few times. The chain is built from TRBV5-5 and TRBJ1-5; tentatively, D is TRBD1 (5 bases). Looked up from germline, CDR1 is SGHKS and CDR2 is YYEKEE (reference sequence). The CDR3 covers 15 residues. V dropped 5 bases and J dropped 2 bases, with 14 bases sitting between them. CDR3 coding DNA: TGTGCCAGCAGTCCCGGGACGGGGCGCAATCAGCCCCAGCATTTT. Translation gives CASSPGTGRNQPQHF. The whole variable domain, remainder taken from reference TRBV5-5 and TRBJ1-5, is DAGVTQSPTHLIKTRGQQVTLRCSPISGHKSVSWYQQVLGQGPQFIFQYYEKEERGRGNFPDRFSARQFPNYSSELNVNALLLGDSALYLCASSPGTGRNQPQHFGDGTRLSIL.

The V call is TRBV4-3, the J call TRBJ2-2, with D maybe TRBD1 (6 bases). V was clipped by 3 bases and J by 9 bases, with 14 bases between them. Per the germline V gene, CDR1 is LGHNA and CDR2 is YSLEER. The length of the CDR3 is 14 residues. CDR3 amino acids: CASSHQQQGRELFF. The CDR3 coding sequence is TGCGCCAGCAGCCATCAGCAACAGGGCCGGGAGCTGTTTTTT.

This clonotype has more than one count but fewer than ten. The chain links TRBV29-1 to TRBJ2-3; 9 nucleotides agree with TRBD1. The CDR3 totals 17 residues. CDR1 and CDR2 (germline): SQVTM, ANQGSEA. Trimming took 4 bases from V and 0 from J; bases not matched to a gene: 11. CDR3 DNA sequence: TGCAGCGTTGTATCGGGACAGGGAGGTCCAAGCACAGATACGCAGTATTTT. This translates into CSVVSGQGGPSTDTQYF.

The chain recombines TRBV12-3 or TRBV12-4 with TRBJ2-1; 8 nucleotides agree with TRBD2. Trimming removed 7 bases from V and 8 bases from J; junction bases left unmatched: 7. The CDR3 covers 13 residues. CDR3 sequence: CASTSGRAHEQFF. CDR3 DNA: TGTGCCAGCACGAGCGGGAGAGCGCATGAGCAGTTCTTC.

This clonotype has more than one count but fewer than ten. V is TRBV29-1 and J is TRBJ2-1; perhaps TRBD1 as D (5 bases). CDR3 length: 14 amino acids. Germline V gives CDR1 SQVTM, CDR2 ANQGSEA. The V end lost 3 bases, the J end lost 2 bases, and 11 bases lay between the germline ends. CDR3 protein: CSVEGQVTYNEQFF. In nucleotides, the CDR3 is TGCAGCGTTGAGGGGCAGGTAACCTACAATGAGCAGTTCTTC.

The V call is TRBV20-1, the J call TRBJ2-7; D possibly corresponds to TRBD2 (5 bases). Trimming cost V 3 bases and J 7 bases, with 13 bases left between them. The CDR3 contains 12 residues. CDR1 and CDR2 (germline): DFQATT, SNEGSKA (reference sequence). The DNA for the CDR3 is TGCAGTGCTAGCTCCGGGGAGAGGGAGCAGTACTTC. It yields the protein CSASSGEREQYF.

This rearrangement joins TRBV4-2 to TRBJ1-1; D is unclear. Germline V gene data show CDR1 as LGHNA and CDR2 as YNFKEQ. The V end lost 0 bases, the J end lost 5 bases, and 16 bases lay between the germline ends. CDR3 length: 16 amino acids. DNA of the CDR3: TGTGCCAGCAGCCAAGAGAATCGCCGAATGGGAACTGAAGCTTTCTTT. The encoded protein is CASSQENRRMGTEAFF.

The chain couples TRBV15 to TRBJ2-7, with 9 nucleotides matching TRBD1. The CDR3 contains 14 residues. Trimming removed 8 bases from V and 3 bases from J; junction bases left unmatched: 8. The germline V gene has CDR1 LNHNV and CDR2 YYDKDF (reference sequence). The CDR3 nucleotides are TGTGCCACCTCCCGGACAGGGGTGGTCTACGAGCAGTACTTC. Residues: CATSRTGVVYEQYF. The variable domain in full, completed from reference TRBV15 and TRBJ2-7, reads DAMVIQNPRYQVTQFGKPVTLSCSQTLNHNVMYWYQQKSSQAPKLLFHYYDKDFNNEADTPDNFQSRRPNTSFCFLDIRSPGLGDTAMYLCATSRTGVVYEQYFGPGTRLTVT.

This clonotype was seen a handful of times. V is TRBV7-2 and J is TRBJ2-5, with D unclear. V shed 5 bases and J shed 5 bases, with 12 bases lying between them. CDR3 size: 13 residues. Germline CDR1 reads SGHTA; CDR2 reads FQGNSA. CDR3 amino acids: CASSPLDRETQYF. The CDR3 region has the DNA TGTGCCAGCAGCCCCCTAGATCGGGAGACCCAGTACTTC.

This clonotype has ten or more counts. This chain links TRBV4-1 with TRBJ2-1; 8 bases align to TRBD2. Germline CDR1 MGHRA, CDR2 YSYEKL. CDR3 length: 15 amino acids. V lost 4 bases to trimming and J lost 3 bases; unmatched junction nucleotides: 5. The CDR3 sequence is CASSPTSGLYNEQFF. The CDR3 DNA is TGCGCCAGCAGCCCCACTAGCGGTCTCTACAATGAGCAGTTCTTC.

The V and J genes are TRBV4-3 and TRBJ2-7; 7 bases fit TRBD2. The J segment lost 2 bases and the V segment lost 4 bases, leaving 8 bases of the junction unmatched. Germline assignment: CDR1 LGHNA and CDR2 YSLEER. The CDR3 contains 15 residues. Written as DNA, the CDR3 is TGCGCCAGCAGCCCCATGGGGGGGAACCCCTACGAGCAGTACTTC. Amino acid sequence: CASSPMGGNPYEQYF.

The V call is TRBV15, the J call TRBJ2-7; the match to TRBD1 covers 7 bases. Trimming cost V 5 bases and J 0 bases; bases outside gene matches: 7. CDR1 is LNHNV and CDR2 is YYDKDF in the germline V gene (reference sequence). The CDR3 has 15 amino acids. The CDR3 region is CATSETGMGSYEQYF. CDR3 nucleotides: TGTGCCACCAGCGAGACAGGGATGGGCTCCTACGAGCAGTACTTC. The full variable domain, in which reference TRBV15 and TRBJ2-7 provide the parts outside the CDR3, is DAMVIQNPRYQVTQFGKPVTLSCSQTLNHNVMYWYQQKSSQAPKLLFHYYDKDFNNEADTPDNFQSRRPNTSFCFLDIRSPGLGDTAMYLCATSETGMGSYEQYFGPGTRLTVT.

The chain links TRBV6-1 to TRBJ2-5; TRBD1 or TRBD2 may be the D gene (5 bases each). The J call is uncertain, as TRBJ2-7 better fits the DNA end. Germline V gene sequence: CDR1 MNHNS, CDR2 SASEGT. The CDR3 has 13 amino acids. CDR3 loop: CASGIGAGYEQYF. The CDR3, as DNA: TGTGCCAGCGGAATCGGGGCGGGCTACGAGCAGTACTTC.

This chain joins TRBV27 and TRBJ1-2; TRBD1 matches at 9 bases. Germline V gives CDR1 MNHEY, CDR2 SMNVEV (reference sequence). The CDR3 is made up of 15 amino acids. Losses at the gene ends were 6 bases for V and 4 bases for J; bases not matched to a gene: 9. The CDR3 nucleotides read TGTGCCAGCAGCCAATACAAACAGGGGGCCTATGGCTACACCTTC. This encodes CASSQYKQGAYGYTF.

The table lists this clonotype with a few counts. The chain carries TRBV6-5 and TRBJ2-1; weak D call: TRBD2 (5 bases). Trimming took 8 bases from V and 3 from J, leaving 11 bases between them. CDR1 is MNHEY, CDR2 SVGAGI, per germline. CDR3 length: 13 residues. CDR3 loop: CASPSGNYNEQFF. In DNA form, the CDR3 reads TGTGCCAGCCCTTCGGGGAACTACAATGAGCAGTTCTTC.

The chain carries TRBV20-1 and TRBJ2-2; D remains unclear. CDR1 DFQATT and CDR2 SNEGSKA come from the germline V gene (reference sequence). The CDR3 totals 11 residues. V was shortened by 0 bases and J by 7 bases, with 3 bases between the two germline ends. The CDR3 sequence is CSARDFGELFF. In DNA form, the CDR3 reads TGCAGTGCTAGAGACTTCGGGGAGCTGTTTTTT.

The chain joins TRBV7-9 to TRBJ2-7; weak D call: TRBD2 (8 bases). This CDR3 has 16 residues. Germline CDR1 SEHNR, CDR2 FQNEAQ (reference sequence). Deletions cut 1 base from V and 3 bases from J, with 16 bases between. The DNA for the CDR3 is TGTGCCAGCAGCTTAGAGGGACTAGGGACAGTCTACGAGCAGTACTTC. This gives the protein CASSLEGLGTVYEQYF.